The entry below describes one TCR beta chain. The antigen is undetermined. The data originate from a study of T cells in Graves' hyperthyroidism and ophthalmopathy. Study-wide findings and caveats: Ophthalmopathy, which appeared later, was predicted by the model a median about 6 months before onset. A model using 13 V-J features told ophthalmopathy apart from stable hyperthyroidism.

The CDR3 loop spans 15 amino acids. The germline gives CDR1 MDHEN, CDR2 SYDVKM. V was clipped by 2 bases and J by 6 bases, with 14 bases between them. TCR beta CDR3 regions were amplified from RNA transcripts. HTBI primers were employed in a first-round RT-PCR of the TCR CDR3. Each CDR3 protein gets one entry after TCRdb re-called the multiplex PCR reads with MiXCR. The table lists more than 550,000 distinct CDR3 sequences, 15% to 20% of them singletons, with 15% in the top ten. The sample taken for sequencing was blood. This chain uses TRBV28 with TRBJ1-5; D unresolved. This clonotype was obtained from a man aged 45-65 years with Graves' hyperthyroidism. This CDR3 reads CASSLIRLSAQPQHF. The CDR3 nucleotides read TGTGCCAGCAGTTTAATCAGGCTCTCAGCTCAGCCCCAGCATTTT.